A selection of T cell receptor beta chains follows, all from one sample in a study of blood T cell repertoires in COVID-19. Generated by immunoSEQ multiplex PCR, the TCRdb table keeps only in-frame clones and is missing some. The sample lists 300,000 or so clones, 75% to 90% occurring once. The sequenced material came from peripheral blood. These receptors were collected from a woman aged 40 to 55 with acute or convalescent COVID-19. Both conserved end residues are part of each CDR3. Fields, in order: D gene, CDR3 length, clone size, V gene, J gene, CDR3 protein, CDR3 DNA. D genes are given only for firm matches. Expanded clones get a size class; other rows say once, few or many, or leave the size out.

D gene: TRBD1
CDR3 length: 20
clone size: .
V gene: TRBV2
J gene: TRBJ1-6
CDR3 protein: CASSDYGTASAVYGNSPLHF
CDR3 DNA: TGTGCCAGCAGCGACTATGGGACAGCCTCCGCAGTATATGGGAATTCACCCCTCCACTTT

D gene: TRBD1
CDR3 length: 15
clone size: once
V gene: TRBV27
J gene: TRBJ2-3
CDR3 protein: CASSAPGQGVDTQYF
CDR3 DNA: TGTGCCAGCAGTGCACCGGGACAGGGGGTGGATACGCAGTATTTT

D gene: .
CDR3 length: 13
clone size: .
V gene: TRBV9
J gene: TRBJ2-3
CDR3 protein: CASSGGATDTQYF
CDR3 DNA: TGTGCCAGCAGCGGGGGAGCCACAGATACGCAGTATTTT

D gene: .
CDR3 length: 16
clone size: once
V gene: TRBV29-1
J gene: TRBJ2-6
CDR3 protein: CSVEVQVLSGANVLTF
CDR3 DNA: TGCAGCGTTGAAGTTCAGGTTCTCTCTGGGGCCAACGTCCTGACTTTC

D gene: TRBD1
CDR3 length: 18
clone size: .
V gene: TRBV9
J gene: TRBJ1-4
CDR3 protein: CASSAPMTGDGTNEKLFF
CDR3 DNA: TGTGCCAGCAGCGCCCCTATGACAGGGGATGGAACTAATGAAAAACTGTTTTTT

D gene: TRBD2
CDR3 length: 17
clone size: .
V gene: TRBV24-1
J gene: TRBJ2-3
CDR3 protein: CATSDLLAGSRADTQYF
CDR3 DNA: TGTGCCACCAGTGATTTATTAGCGGGGTCGCGGGCGGATACGCAGTATTTT

D gene: TRBD1
CDR3 length: 16
clone size: .
V gene: TRBV4-2
J gene: TRBJ1-4
CDR3 protein: CASSPAGQGVAEKLFF
CDR3 DNA: TGTGCCAGCAGCCCAGCCGGACAGGGAGTCGCTGAAAAACTGTTTTTT

D gene: TRBD1
CDR3 length: 17
clone size: .
V gene: TRBV5-1
J gene: TRBJ1-1
CDR3 protein: CASSLVSGQGPNTEAFF
CDR3 DNA: TGCGCCAGCAGCTTGGTTTCGGGACAGGGGCCGAACACTGAAGCTTTCTTT

D gene: TRBD1
CDR3 length: 15
clone size: .
V gene: TRBV5-1
J gene: TRBJ2-5
CDR3 protein: CASSPPLTGEETQYF
CDR3 DNA: TGCGCCAGCAGCCCCCCTCTCACAGGGGAAGAGACCCAGTACTTC

D gene: .
CDR3 length: 15
clone size: once
V gene: TRBV2
J gene: TRBJ1-5
CDR3 protein: CASTPRRGSNQPQHF
CDR3 DNA: TGTGCCAGCACCCCGAGGAGGGGAAGCAATCAGCCCCAGCATTTT

D gene: .
CDR3 length: 15
clone size: few
V gene: TRBV5-1
J gene: TRBJ1-4
CDR3 protein: CASSSGGGDSEKLFF
CDR3 DNA: TGCGCCAGCAGCAGCGGGGGAGGGGATAGTGAAAAACTGTTTTTT

D gene: .
CDR3 length: 15
clone size: .
V gene: TRBV9
J gene: TRBJ1-2
CDR3 protein: CASSVGGTNLRDYTF
CDR3 DNA: TGTGCCAGCAGCGTAGGAGGGACAAACTTAAGGGACTACACCTTC

D gene: TRBD1
CDR3 length: 14
clone size: .
V gene: TRBV6-5
J gene: TRBJ2-5
CDR3 protein: CASRTTGGGETQYF
CDR3 DNA: TGTGCCAGCAGGACCACAGGGGGCGGGGAGACCCAGTACTTC

D gene: .
CDR3 length: 15
clone size: .
V gene: TRBV5-1
J gene: TRBJ1-2
CDR3 protein: CASSLEEGTLGGYTF
CDR3 DNA: TGCGCCAGCAGCTTGGAGGAGGGAACCTTGGGGGGCTACACCTTC

D gene: TRBD1
CDR3 length: 11
clone size: .
V gene: TRBV30
J gene: TRBJ1-2
CDR3 protein: CAWNQGAGYTF
CDR3 DNA: TGTGCCTGGAATCAGGGGGCTGGCTACACCTTC

D gene: TRBD2
CDR3 length: 14
clone size: .
V gene: TRBV5-8
J gene: TRBJ2-3
CDR3 protein: CASRGLASADTQYF
CDR3 DNA: TGTGCCAGCAGGGGACTAGCGAGCGCAGATACGCAGTATTTT

D gene: .
CDR3 length: 17
clone size: .
V gene: TRBV10-3
J gene: TRBJ1-3
CDR3 protein: CAIRPDRSRPSGNTIYF
CDR3 DNA: TGTGCCATCAGGCCAGACAGGTCCCGCCCTTCTGGAAACACCATATATTTT

D gene: TRBD1
CDR3 length: 18
clone size: .
V gene: TRBV12-5
J gene: TRBJ2-3
CDR3 protein: CASGFRFPLGQGSDTQYF
CDR3 DNA: TGTGCTAGTGGTTTCAGATTTCCGCTAGGACAGGGATCAGATACGCAGTATTTT

D gene: .
CDR3 length: 15
clone size: .
V gene: TRBV11-2
J gene: TRBJ2-3
CDR3 protein: CASSLGGRVADTQYF
CDR3 DNA: TGTGCCAGCAGCTTAGGAGGCAGAGTAGCAGATACGCAGTATTTT

D gene: TRBD1
CDR3 length: 16
clone size: .
V gene: TRBV5-1
J gene: TRBJ1-2
CDR3 protein: CASSLGQGATNYGYTF
CDR3 DNA: TGCGCCAGCAGCTTGGGACAGGGGGCAACTAACTATGGCTACACCTTC

D gene: .
CDR3 length: 13
clone size: .
V gene: TRBV5-1
J gene: TRBJ1-1
CDR3 protein: CASALQDSTEAFF
CDR3 DNA: TGCGCCAGCGCACTACAGGATTCCACTGAAGCTTTCTTT

D gene: TRBD1
CDR3 length: 16
clone size: .
V gene: TRBV4-1
J gene: TRBJ1-1
CDR3 protein: CASSRILGTGGTEAFF
CDR3 DNA: TGCGCCAGCAGCCGAATCCTAGGGACAGGGGGTACTGAAGCTTTCTTT

D gene: .
CDR3 length: 15
clone size: .
V gene: TRBV10-1
J gene: TRBJ2-1
CDR3 protein: CASRRDTGSYNEQFF
CDR3 DNA: TGCGCCAGCAGGAGGGACACGGGATCCTACAATGAGCAGTTCTTC

D gene: .
CDR3 length: 14
clone size: .
V gene: TRBV6-5
J gene: TRBJ1-1
CDR3 protein: CASKTGHMNTEAFF
CDR3 DNA: TGTGCCAGCAAGACGGGACATATGAACACTGAAGCTTTCTTT

D gene: TRBD2
CDR3 length: 15
clone size: few
V gene: TRBV9
J gene: TRBJ2-1
CDR3 protein: CASTQAGASYNEQFF
CDR3 DNA: TGTGCCAGCACCCAAGCGGGGGCGTCCTACAATGAGCAGTTCTTC

D gene: .
CDR3 length: 14
clone size: .
V gene: TRBV19
J gene: TRBJ2-2
CDR3 protein: CASSQGSNTGELFF
CDR3 DNA: TGTGCCAGTAGTCAGGGGTCGAACACCGGGGAGCTGTTTTTT

D gene: TRBD1
CDR3 length: 16
clone size: few
V gene: TRBV30
J gene: TRBJ1-1
CDR3 protein: CAWSSRTTGGRTEAFF
CDR3 DNA: TGTGCCTGGAGTTCTCGAACTACAGGGGGAAGAACTGAAGCTTTCTTT

D gene: TRBD2
CDR3 length: 15
clone size: .
V gene: TRBV6-6
J gene: TRBJ2-1
CDR3 protein: CASSYVGGGYNEQFF
CDR3 DNA: TGTGCCAGCAGTTACGTGGGGGGGGGCTACAATGAGCAGTTCTTC

D gene: TRBD2
CDR3 length: 15
clone size: .
V gene: TRBV4-1
J gene: TRBJ2-5
CDR3 protein: CASSHGTSGLETQYF
CDR3 DNA: TGCGCCAGCAGCCACGGGACTAGCGGGCTAGAGACCCAGTACTTC

D gene: .
CDR3 length: 18
clone size: .
V gene: TRBV2
J gene: TRBJ1-6
CDR3 protein: CASSEKGKPSSYNSPLHF
CDR3 DNA: TGTGCCAGCAGTGAAAAGGGGAAACCTAGCTCCTATAATTCACCCCTCCACTTT

D gene: TRBD1
CDR3 length: 15
clone size: .
V gene: TRBV10-1
J gene: TRBJ1-1
CDR3 protein: CASSPRTGANTEAFF
CDR3 DNA: TGCGCCAGCAGCCCAAGGACAGGGGCGAACACTGAAGCTTTCTTT

D gene: .
CDR3 length: 16
clone size: .
V gene: TRBV2
J gene: TRBJ2-2
CDR3 protein: CASSEALRGKAGELFF
CDR3 DNA: TGTGCCAGCAGTGAAGCGCTCAGGGGAAAGGCCGGGGAGCTGTTTTTT

D gene: .
CDR3 length: 15
clone size: .
V gene: TRBV4-2
J gene: TRBJ1-6
CDR3 protein: CASSQESGGNSPLHF
CDR3 DNA: TGTGCCAGCAGCCAAGAGTCGGGCGGGAATTCACCCCTCCACTTT

D gene: .
CDR3 length: 15
clone size: .
V gene: TRBV19
J gene: TRBJ1-2
CDR3 protein: CASSIKGSSNYGYTF
CDR3 DNA: TGTGCCAGTAGTATTAAGGGGTCCTCTAACTATGGCTACACCTTC

D gene: TRBD1
CDR3 length: 13
clone size: .
V gene: TRBV24-1
J gene: TRBJ1-2
CDR3 protein: CATARDRVSGYTF
CDR3 DNA: TGTGCCACAGCCCGGGACAGGGTAAGTGGCTACACCTTC

D gene: .
CDR3 length: 13
clone size: .
V gene: TRBV19
J gene: TRBJ1-1
CDR3 protein: CASTHFRGTEAFF
CDR3 DNA: TGTGCCAGTACTCACTTCCGCGGCACTGAAGCTTTCTTT

D gene: .
CDR3 length: 17
clone size: .
V gene: TRBV7-2
J gene: TRBJ1-1
CDR3 protein: CASSLYSVRGADTEAFF
CDR3 DNA: TGTGCCAGCAGCTTGTACTCCGTCAGGGGCGCGGACACTGAAGCTTTCTTT

D gene: TRBD2
CDR3 length: 15
clone size: .
V gene: TRBV10-3
J gene: TRBJ2-1
CDR3 protein: CAISVGTSVIDEQFF
CDR3 DNA: TGTGCCATCAGTGTGGGGACTAGCGTTATAGATGAGCAGTTCTTC

D gene: .
CDR3 length: 14
clone size: .
V gene: TRBV5-1
J gene: TRBJ1-1
CDR3 protein: CASSLASGDTEAFF
CDR3 DNA: TGCGCCAGCAGCTTGGCGTCGGGGGACACTGAAGCTTTCTTT

D gene: .
CDR3 length: 13
clone size: .
V gene: TRBV25-1
J gene: TRBJ1-1
CDR3 protein: CASRGPNNFEAFF
CDR3 DNA: TGTGCCAGCAGGGGGCCTAATAACTTTGAAGCTTTCTTT

D gene: TRBD1
CDR3 length: 13
clone size: .
V gene: TRBV4-1
J gene: TRBJ2-3
CDR3 protein: CASKDRGGDTQYF
CDR3 DNA: TGCGCCAGCAAGGACAGGGGCGGAGATACGCAGTATTTT

D gene: .
CDR3 length: 16
clone size: .
V gene: TRBV4-1
J gene: TRBJ1-5
CDR3 protein: CASSQEGRAGNQPQHF
CDR3 DNA: TGCGCCAGCAGCCAAGAAGGCAGGGCGGGCAATCAGCCCCAGCATTTT

D gene: TRBD1
CDR3 length: 16
clone size: .
V gene: TRBV7-2
J gene: TRBJ1-6
CDR3 protein: CASSQGTGGFGSPLHF
CDR3 DNA: TGTGCCAGCAGCCAGGGGACAGGGGGCTTCGGGTCACCCCTCCACTTT

D gene: .
CDR3 length: 13
clone size: .
V gene: TRBV5-5
J gene: TRBJ1-2
CDR3 protein: CASSLGQNYGYTF
CDR3 DNA: TGTGCCAGCAGCTTGGGTCAGAACTATGGCTACACCTTC

D gene: TRBD1
CDR3 length: 14
clone size: .
V gene: TRBV5-1
J gene: TRBJ1-2
CDR3 protein: CASSLRGQGAGYTF
CDR3 DNA: TGCGCCAGCAGCTTGAGGGGACAGGGGGCGGGCTACACCTTC

D gene: TRBD1
CDR3 length: 15
clone size: .
V gene: TRBV19
J gene: TRBJ1-1
CDR3 protein: CAIQGTGRRNTEAFF
CDR3 DNA: TGTGCCATACAGGGGACAGGGCGCCGGAACACTGAAGCTTTCTTT

D gene: .
CDR3 length: 14
clone size: .
V gene: TRBV27
J gene: TRBJ1-1
CDR3 protein: CASEKQGMNTEAFF
CDR3 DNA: TGTGCCAGCGAAAAACAGGGTATGAACACTGAAGCTTTCTTT

D gene: TRBD2
CDR3 length: 20
clone size: .
V gene: TRBV5-8
J gene: TRBJ2-3
CDR3 protein: CASSSASGLTSWGLGDTQYF
CDR3 DNA: TGTGCCAGCAGCTCAGCTAGCGGCTTAACTTCATGGGGACTCGGAGATACGCAGTATTTT

D gene: .
CDR3 length: 17
clone size: .
V gene: TRBV29-1
J gene: TRBJ2-2
CDR3 protein: CSALGHRYRENTGELFF
CDR3 DNA: TGCAGCGCTCTTGGCCATAGATACAGGGAGAACACCGGGGAGCTGTTTTTT